The 30 T cell receptor beta chains listed next were all sequenced from one sample in a study of read filtering for tumor transcriptome and immune sequencing. The library was built from about 370 ng RNA with molecular barcoded adaptors for alpha/delta and beta/gamma chains. TCRdb re-derived calls from the reads in MiXCR, one entry per CDR3 protein. The data show over 50,000 distinct CDR3 sequences, around 21% seen once. The material sequenced was a population of CD138-negative cells sorted from bone marrow. The receptors were sampled from a donor at least 40 years old with multiple myeloma.

The V and J genes are TRBV19 and TRBJ1-5; a weak D match, TRBD1 (6 bases). Germline V gives CDR1 LNHDA, CDR2 SQIVND (reference sequence). Trimming pared 4 bases from V and 2 bases from J, leaving 18 bases between. The CDR3 consists of 17 residues. The CDR3 spells CASSTLKQGNRNQPQHF. The CDR3 coding sequence is TGTGCCAGTAGTACCCTAAAACAGGGTAATCGCAATCAGCCCCAGCATTTT. Combining the CDR3 with reference TRBV19 and TRBJ1-5 gives the whole variable domain DGGITQSPKYLFRKEGQNVTLSCEQNLNHDAMYWYRQDPGQGLRLIYYSQIVNDFQKGDIAEGYSVSREKKESFPLTVTSAQKNPTAFYLCASSTLKQGNRNQPQHFGDGTRLSIL.

This clonotype came up many times. J is TRBJ2-7 and V is TRBV28; perhaps TRBD1 as D (5 bases). Germline lookup yields CDR1 MDHEN and CDR2 SYDVKM. V was pared by 2 bases and J by 6 bases, with 14 bases between. The CDR3 extends over 14 amino acids. CDR3 region: CASSLARAMREQYF. CDR3 coding DNA: TGTGCCAGCAGTTTAGCCAGGGCGATGCGCGAGCAGTACTTC.

This clonotype was recorded at least ten times. The V gene is TRBV20-1, the J gene TRBJ2-5; D perhaps matches TRBD1 (6 bases). CDR1 is DFQATT and CDR2 is SNEGSKA in the germline V gene (reference sequence). The CDR3 is 12 residues long. Trimming removed 6 bases at V and 6 bases at J, with 14 bases between. CDR3 DNA sequence: TGCAGTGCACCTGACAGGAGCCAGACCCAGTACTTC. The encoded protein is CSAPDRSQTQYF.

V is TRBV5-1 and J is TRBJ2-1, with 7 bases lining up with TRBD2. Germline loops: CDR1 SGHRS, CDR2 YFSETQ. CDR3 length: 15 residues. Trimming took 3 bases from V and 0 from J; bases not matched to a gene: 3. The CDR3 here is CASSSLAGSYNEQFF. The CDR3 DNA reads TGCGCCAGCAGCTCCTTAGCGGGCTCCTACAATGAGCAGTTCTTC.

This clonotype occurred a few times. The chain carries TRBV20-1 and TRBJ1-5, with 8 nucleotides matching TRBD1. Germline V gene data show CDR1 as DFQATT and CDR2 as SNEGSKA (reference sequence). The CDR3 runs to 14 residues. J lost 4 bases, V lost 6 bases, and 8 bases had no gene match. For the CDR3, the DNA is TGCAGTGCACAGGACAGGGCCATAAATCAGCCCCAGCATTTT. Translating gives CSAQDRAINQPQHF.

This clonotype was seen only a few times. This sequence may be a read error, since a much larger clone differs from it by one base. The chain employs TRBV5-1 and TRBJ2-7; 12 nucleotides agree with TRBD2. V shed 5 bases, J shed 9 bases, and the junction held 6 bases outside the gene matches. Germline values: CDR1 SGHRS, CDR2 YFSETQ. The CDR3 is made up of 13 amino acids. The CDR3 reads CASRLTSGGRQYF. The CDR3 region has the DNA TGCGCCAGCAGGCTGACTAGCGGGGGACGGCAGTACTTC.

This clonotype was detected ten times or more. Written as DNA, the CDR3 is TGTGCCAGCAGCCCGCGACAGGGGGCGGAGGAGTTCGAGCAGTACTTC. Amino acid sequence: CASSPRQGAEEFEQYF. The J gene is TRBJ2-7, the V gene TRBV27; 10 bases agree with TRBD1. V was pared by 6 bases and J by 6 bases, with 14 bases of the junction left unmatched. CDR1 is MNHEY and CDR2 is SMNVEV in the germline V gene (reference sequence). There are 16 residues in the CDR3.

This clonotype showed up many times. This chain's CDR3 is CASSSSGTSGGFNEQFF. In DNA, the CDR3 is TGCGCCAGCAGCTCGTCCGGGACTAGCGGGGGATTCAATGAGCAGTTCTTC. This chain joins TRBV5-1 and TRBJ2-1; 14 bases map to TRBD2. CDR3 length equals 17 residues. Germline V CDR1 and CDR2: SGHRS, YFSETQ. The V and J ends lost 3 bases and 6 bases, in that order; junction bases with no gene match: 8.

This clonotype was counted at least ten times. The rearrangement uses TRBV6-5 and TRBJ2-5; TRBD1 agrees at 8 bases. Trimming removed 3 bases from V and 5 bases from J; junction bases left unmatched: 5. This CDR3 spans 14 amino acids. The germline CDR1 and CDR2 sequences are MNHEY and SVGAGI. This CDR3 is CASSYSTGVETQYF. The DNA for the CDR3 is TGTGCCAGCAGTTATTCGACAGGGGTGGAGACCCAGTACTTC.

This clonotype was observed a handful of times. This sequence joins TRBV9 and TRBJ2-7; D is unclear. Looked up from germline, CDR1 is SGDLS and CDR2 is YYNGEE. V dropped 5 bases and J dropped 6 bases, with 21 bases sitting between them. The CDR3 totals 15 residues. The CDR3 sequence is CASSPRSVAHGEQYF. The CDR3 DNA is TGTGCCAGCAGTCCCCGATCAGTTGCCCACGGCGAGCAGTACTTC.

Concerning this clonotype itself: A read error is possible here, since a much larger clone lies one base away. The V gene is TRBV11-2, the J gene TRBJ1-1; 7 positions match TRBD1. Per germline, CDR1 SGHAT and CDR2 FQNNGV. The CDR3 totals 14 residues. CDR3 nucleotides: TGTGCCAGCAGCTTAGAAGGGGGCCGCACTGAAGCTCTCTTT. It encodes CASSLEGGRTEALF. Supplemented by reference TRBV11-2 and TRBJ1-1, the full variable domain reads EAGVAQSPRYKIIEKRQSVAFWCNPISGHATLYWYQQILGQGPKLLIQFQNNGVVDDSQLPKDRFSAERLKGVDSTLKIQPAKLEDSAVYLCASSLEGGRTEALFGQGTRLTVV.

On this clonotype itself: The junction shows a germline mismatch at one end, possibly a read error. This chain connects TRBV5-1 to TRBJ2-7, with 7 positions matching TRBD2. Per germline, CDR1 SGHRS and CDR2 YFSETQ. This CDR3 has 16 residues. The CDR3 loop is CASGLGGTGTGGEQYF. CDR3 coding DNA: TGCGCCAGCGGCTTGGGCGGGACCGGGACGGGGGGCGAGCAGTACTTC.

This clonotype came up many times. CDR3 sequence reads: CASSVAGATKSQYF. CDR3 nucleotide sequence: TGTGCCAGCAGCGTGGCTGGAGCTACCAAATCGCAGTATTTT. V and J are TRBV7-3 and TRBJ2-3; D gene ambiguous. The germline gives CDR1 SGHTA, CDR2 FQGTGA. The CDR3 covers 14 residues. V was clipped by 5 bases and J by 10 bases, with 19 bases between them.

This clonotype was detected ten times or more. The V gene is TRBV20-1, the J gene TRBJ2-1, with TRBD2 matching 12 bases. Per germline, CDR1 DFQATT and CDR2 SNEGSKA (reference sequence). V lost 6 bases to trimming and J lost 1 base; unmatched junction nucleotides: 1. The CDR3 length is 14 residues. In DNA, the CDR3 is TGCAGTGCGACTAGCGGGGGATCCTACAATGAGCAGTTCTTC. Amino acids: CSATSGGSYNEQFF.

Turning to this clonotype: A much more abundant neighbour one base away suggests this may be a read error. This chain uses TRBV5-1 with TRBJ2-5, with 9 bases identical to TRBD2. This CDR3 is built from 17 residues. Germline-derived CDR1 and CDR2 are SGHRS and YFSETQ. The J segment lost 2 bases and the V segment lost 3 bases, leaving 11 bases of the junction unmatched. CDR3 sequence reads: CASSSTSGGGGQETQYF. In DNA, the CDR3 is TGCGCCAGCAGCTCCACATCTGGCGGGGGGGGACAAGAGACCCAGTACTTC.

This clonotype was seen at least ten times. The CDR3 reads CASSLLAGSGEQFF. The DNA of the CDR3 is TGTGCCAGCAGCTTACTAGCGGGATCAGGAGAGCAGTTCTTC. The rearrangement joins TRBV7-8 to TRBJ2-1; 9 nucleotides align to TRBD2. The CDR3 is made up of 14 amino acids. Per germline, CDR1 SGHVS and CDR2 FQNEAQ. V shed 2 bases, J shed 10 bases, and the junction held 6 bases outside the gene matches.

The V and J genes are TRBV12-3 or TRBV12-4 and TRBJ1-5; unclear D gene. V was shortened by 6 bases and J by 2 bases, with 11 bases between the two germline ends. The CDR3 consists of 14 residues. The CDR3 DNA sequence: TGTGCCAGCAGCCCCTTTGGGGGCAATCAGCCCCAGCATTTT. Translating it yields CASSPFGGNQPQHF.

This rearrangement joins TRBV6-1 to TRBJ2-1, with TRBD2 matching 7 bases. In germline, CDR1 is MNHNS, CDR2 SASEGT. V shed 4 bases and J 7 bases; nucleotides not matched to a gene: 7. This CDR3 region has 14 residues. This CDR3 is CASSGSSGRNEQFF. The CDR3 nucleotides are TGTGCCAGCAGTGGTTCTAGCGGCCGTAATGAGCAGTTCTTC.

Comment on this clonotype: Just one base apart from a much larger clone, this may be a read error. The chain is built from TRBV6-5 and TRBJ2-2, with a possible D match to TRBD2 (5 bases). CDR1 MNHEY and CDR2 SVGAGI come from the germline V gene. This CDR3 has 14 residues. CDR3 amino acids: CASSTPAGTGELSF. CDR3 in DNA: TGTGCCAGCAGCACACCCGCGGGCACCGGGGAGCTGTCTTTT.

This clonotype was seen ten or more times. CDR3 in amino acids: CSVEGISSYNEQFF. The CDR3, as DNA: TGCAGCGTTGAAGGAATTAGCTCCTACAATGAGCAGTTCTTC. The chain links TRBV29-1 to TRBJ2-1, with D unresolved. In germline, CDR1 is SQVTM, CDR2 ANQGSEA. The CDR3 extends over 14 amino acids. V was clipped by 1 base and J by 0 bases, with 7 bases between them.

The gene calls are TRBV11-2 and TRBJ1-3, with D perhaps matching TRBD1 (6 bases). With 6 bases removed from V and 4 bases from J, the gap between germline ends came to 13 bases. Germline values: CDR1 SGHAT, CDR2 FQNNGV. The CDR3 covers 14 residues. CDR3 sequence reads: CASRQQGGGNTIYF. Written as DNA, the CDR3 is TGTGCCAGCAGGCAACAGGGAGGCGGAAACACCATATATTTT.

This clonotype was recorded at least ten times. This chain joins TRBV6-1 and TRBJ1-6; TRBD1 matches 9 bases. Looked up from germline, CDR1 is MNHNS and CDR2 is SASEGT. This CDR3 spans 17 amino acids. Trimming took 9 bases from V and 0 from J; bases not matched to a gene: 9. The CDR3 is CARGIGTGSSYNSPLHF. The DNA of the CDR3 is TGTGCCAGGGGAATAGGGACAGGGAGCTCCTATAATTCACCCCTCCACTTT.

This clonotype came up many times. V gene TRBV4-1 combines with J gene TRBJ1-1; D possibly corresponds to TRBD1 (5 bases). The CDR3 spans 16 residues. Between the trimmed V and J ends, which lost 1 base and 5 bases, there was a span of 17 bases. Germline CDR1 MGHRA, CDR2 YSYEKL. CDR3 in amino acids: CASSQAAIRGSTEAFF. In DNA form, the CDR3 reads TGCGCCAGCAGCCAAGCCGCGATTAGGGGAAGTACTGAAGCTTTCTTT.

To note about this clonotype: Because the CDR3 is missing its conserved closing phenylalanine or tryptophan, this is likely a read error. This chain uses TRBV6-2 or TRBV6-3 with TRBJ1-2; D remains ambiguous. CDR1 and CDR2 (germline): MNHEY, SVGEGT. The V gene lost 3 bases and the J gene lost 8 bases, with 7 bases spanning the gap. The CDR3 length is 11 residues. Here the CDR3 DNA reads TGTGCCAGCAGTTATTCGAGAGGCTACACCCTC. It encodes CASSYSRGYTL.

This clonotype was recorded a few times. J is TRBJ2-5 and V is TRBV10-3; D is possibly TRBD1 (5 bases). This CDR3 contains 12 residues. Germline V lookup: CDR1 ENHRY, CDR2 SYGVKD. The ends were cut back, 3 bases at V and 5 bases at J, with 7 bases in the middle. This chain's CDR3 is CAISDRDETQYF. Here the CDR3 DNA reads TGTGCCATCAGTGACAGGGATGAGACCCAGTACTTC.

Ten or more counts support this clonotype. The CDR3 DNA is TGCAGCGTTATTGTGTCCCCTAGCGGGGGGGCCGAGCAGTACTTC. Translation gives CSVIVSPSGGAEQYF. The chain is built from TRBV29-1 and TRBJ2-7; 12 nucleotides agree with TRBD2. Trimming removed 5 bases from V and 6 bases from J; junction bases left unmatched: 11. CDR1 is SQVTM and CDR2 is ANQGSEA in the germline V gene. The CDR3 has 15 amino acids.

This clonotype was seen ten or more times. This CDR3 fails to terminate in the conserved phenylalanine or tryptophan, so it likely reflects a read error. V gene TRBV7-9 combines with J gene TRBJ2-7; TRBD2 matches at 10 bases. This CDR3 spans 15 amino acids. Germline trimming cut 5 bases from V and 3 bases from J; bases unmatched to any gene: 7. CDR1 is SEHNR, CDR2 FQNEAQ, per germline (reference sequence). The CDR3 protein is CASSSLAGEIYEQYL. CDR3 sequence (DNA): TGTGCCAGCAGCAGTCTAGCGGGAGAAATCTACGAGCAGTACCTC.

The chain is built from TRBV6-1 and TRBJ1-5; no reliable D call. The V and J ends lost 1 base and 4 bases respectively, with 11 bases between them. CDR1 is MNHNS and CDR2 is SASEGT in the germline V gene. CDR3 length equals 15 residues. The CDR3 region is CASSEDIVSNQPQHF. The CDR3 DNA sequence: TGTGCCAGCAGTGAAGACATCGTCAGTAATCAGCCCCAGCATTTT.

This clonotype came up many times. The chain joins TRBV7-2 to TRBJ2-1; 9 bases align to TRBD2. Unmatched junction bases numbered 15, after V lost 5 bases and J lost 4 bases. The CDR3 is 18 amino acids. Germline V gene data show CDR1 as SGHTA and CDR2 as FQGNSA. CDR3 bases: TGTGCCAGCAGCACTAGGCAGCGGGGGGCAGGGTGGTACAATGAGCAGTTCTTC. Translating it yields CASSTRQRGAGWYNEQFF. Together with reference TRBV7-2 and TRBJ2-1, the CDR3 gives the full variable domain: GAGVSQSPSNKVTEKGKDVELRCDPISGHTALYWYRQSLGQGLEFLIYFQGNSAPDKSGLPSDRFSAERTGGSVSTLTIQRTQQEDSAVYLCASSTRQRGAGWYNEQFFGPGTRLTVL.

The table lists this clonotype with many counts. The chain joins TRBV10-3 to TRBJ1-6; tentative D call: TRBD1 (5 bases). The CDR3 runs to 13 residues. With 0 bases removed from V and 10 bases from J, the gap between germline ends came to 7 bases. Germline CDR1 is ENHRY and CDR2 is SYGVKD. The CDR3 region has the DNA TGTGCCATCAGTGAGTCTGGGGGATCACCCCTCCACTTT. It translates to CAISESGGSPLHF.